This TCR beta chain was profiled in a study of blood T cell repertoires in COVID-19. On the study more broadly: From T cells, B-cell-depleted T cells, or PBMCs came the material, which was cDNA or gDNA.

In the study's own analysis: Amplification of reference gene primers was used by the study to estimate nucleated cell counts. Using immunoSEQ multiplex PCR, the repertoire was profiled, and TCRdb retains in-frame clones only, with some absent. For V, J and clone size, that table is used; D and trimming come from the DNA. Of 300,000 to 400,000 clones detected, about four fifths appear once; the ten largest clones hold 3%. CDR3 length: 13 amino acids. Deletions cut 6 bases from V and 1 base from J, with 9 bases between. This sequence was found in a man aged 25-40 years with active or convalescent COVID-19. Sequenced: peripheral blood. This chain connects TRBV12-3 or TRBV12-4 to TRBJ1-1; D is unresolved. DNA of the CDR3: TGTGCCAGCAGCCTTGGGAGGAACACTGAAGCTTTCTTT. Amino acid sequence: CASSLGRNTEAFF.